This T cell receptor (beta chain) is drawn from a study of blood T cell repertoires in COVID-19. The data were produced by immunoSEQ multiplex PCR, yet TCRdb's version contains in-frame clones alone and is incomplete. This table holds some 400,000 clones, around 87% found once. Trimming pared 4 bases from V and 0 bases from J, leaving 32 bases between. The germline gives CDR1 SGDLS, CDR2 YYNGEE. The CDR3 has 22 residues. Source material: PBMCs or T cells enriched from blood (not recorded which). The chain combines TRBV9 with TRBJ1-5; TRBD1 might be the D (6 bases). The clonotype originates from a man aged 30 to 39 who had recovered from COVID-19. This CDR3 reads CASSPMFSPGDKPLNSNQPQHF. For the CDR3, the DNA is TGTGCCAGCAGCCCCATGTTTTCACCTGGGGACAAGCCCCTCAATAGCAATCAGCCCCAGCATTTT.